The 4 T cell receptor beta chains given below trace back to one sample, sequenced in a study of T cell changes during pregnancy in multiple sclerosis. Assay used: immunoSEQ multiplex PCR; TCRdb lists only in-frame clones, some missing. The sample yields approximately 87,000 clones, about 90% seen once. The sample here was CD4+ T cells from peripheral blood mononuclear cells, taken in the second trimester of pregnancy. Receptors originate from a female donor with multiple sclerosis, enrolled in a pregnancy study.

This clone was counted a single time. This rearrangement joins TRBV7-9 to TRBJ1-3; the match to TRBD1 covers 8 bases. CDR1 and CDR2 from the germline V gene are SEHNR and FQNEAQ (reference sequence). This CDR3 is 14 amino acids long. Trimming at V came to 5 bases and at J to 1 base, leaving 1 base not matched to a gene. The CDR3 loop is CASSRQGSGNTIYF. Written as DNA, the CDR3 is TGTGCCAGCAGCAGACAGGGGTCTGGAAACACCATATATTTT.

The chain uses TRBV7-8 and TRBJ1-6; D unclear. This CDR3 has 12 residues. The germline V and J ends were trimmed by 0 bases and 9 bases, with 3 bases remaining between them. Per the germline V gene, CDR1 is SGHVS and CDR2 is FQNEAQ. The CDR3 here is CASSLARSPLHF. The CDR3 nucleotides read TGTGCCAGCAGCTTAGCCCGTTCACCCCTCCACTTT.

V and J are TRBV6-6 and TRBJ1-5, with D maybe TRBD1 (6 bases). The CDR3 is made up of 15 amino acids. In germline, CDR1 is MNHNY, CDR2 SVGAGI (reference sequence). The V and J ends lost 3 bases and 3 bases respectively, with 12 bases between them. CDR3 sequence: CASSYGQGSNQPQHF. In DNA, the CDR3 is TGTGCCAGCAGTTATGGGCAGGGGTCCAATCAGCCCCAGCATTTT.

In its sample, this clone was seen once. This chain joins TRBV7-2 and TRBJ1-5; D unresolved. Trimming pared 4 bases from V and 5 bases from J, leaving 9 bases between. CDR3 length equals 13 residues. The germline V gene encodes CDR1 SGHTA and CDR2 FQGNSA. The CDR3 region is CASSYGSDQPQHF. The CDR3 DNA is TGTGCCAGCAGCTACGGTTCGGATCAGCCCCAGCATTTT.